This T cell receptor (beta chain) is drawn from a study of technical replicates of blood from a few donors. Here immunoSEQ multiplex PCR was the method, and the copy in TCRdb shows in-frame clones only, minus some. Of roughly 12,000 clones listed, roughly 80% are singletons. This CDR3 contains 14 residues. Germline-derived CDR1 and CDR2 are WSHSY and SAAADI. Trimming took off 6 bases at V and 2 bases at J, with 12 bases between the two ends. This TCR was sampled from a human donor in good health. The material sequenced was PBMCs. This chain uses TRBV10-2 with TRBJ2-3, with D maybe TRBD2 (6 bases). The CDR3 DNA reads TGCGCCAGCAGCCTCACTAGCCCCACAGATACGCAGTATTTT. Residues: CASSLTSPTDTQYF.